A selection of T cell receptor beta chains follows, all from one sample in a study of cytomegalovirus exposure and HLA in healthy donors. Generated by immunoSEQ multiplex PCR, the TCRdb table keeps only in-frame clones and is missing some. The sample shows more than 95,000 clones, about 88% of them seen only once. The sample taken for sequencing was PBMCs. The receptors were sampled from a woman aged 18-29 years in good health and CMV-seronegative. Both conserved end residues are part of each CDR3. D genes are given only for firm matches. Where a row states a size, it is once, few, many or the class of an expanded clone; other rows omit it.

j_call | clone_size | cdr3_length | d_call | v_call | cdr3_aa | cdr3_nt
TRBJ2-3 | - | 16 | TRBD2 | TRBV6-5 | CASSYGNGLATNTQYF | TGTGCCAGCAGTTACGGAAACGGACTAGCGACAAATACGCAGTATTTT
TRBJ2-7 | - | 12 | - | TRBV2 | CASSEVEDEQYF | TGTGCCAGCAGTGAAGTAGAGGACGAGCAGTACTTC
TRBJ2-5 | - | 19 | - | TRBV9 | CASSVGGPLPRRDKETQYF | TGTGCCAGCAGCGTGGGGGGGCCCCTTCCACGGCGGGATAAAGAGACCCAGTACTTC
TRBJ2-5 | - | 12 | - | TRBV7-2 | CASSLPQETQYF | TGTGCCAGCAGCCTCCCCCAAGAGACCCAGTACTTC
TRBJ2-1 | once | 15 | TRBD2 | TRBV9 | CASGSASGADNEQFF | TGTGCCAGCGGGTCGGCTAGCGGGGCAGACAATGAGCAGTTCTTC
TRBJ1-5 | - | 15 | - | TRBV5-1 | CASSLDGQLNQPQHF | TGCGCCAGCAGCTTGGACGGACAGCTCAATCAGCCCCAGCATTTT
TRBJ1-1 | - | 13 | - | TRBV4-1 | CASSQVPHTEAFF | TGCGCCAGCAGCCAAGTCCCACATACCGAAGCTTTCTTT
TRBJ2-6 | - | 15 | - | TRBV27 | CASSLLVSGANVLTF | TGTGCCAGCAGTCTACTAGTTTCTGGGGCCAACGTCCTGACTTTC
TRBJ1-1 | - | 13 | - | TRBV2 | CASSDEMNTEAFF | TGTGCCAGCAGTGATGAGATGAACACTGAAGCTTTCTTT
TRBJ2-1 | - | 15 | - | TRBV2 | CASSDGSALSHEQFF | TGTGCCAGCAGTGACGGGAGCGCGCTTTCCCATGAGCAGTTCTTC
TRBJ1-5 | few | 13 | - | TRBV27 | CATSQGFDQPQHF | TGTGCCACATCACAGGGATTTGATCAGCCCCAGCATTTT
TRBJ1-5 | - | 16 | TRBD1 | TRBV30 | CAWSVGTVISWQPQHF | TGTGCCTGGAGTGTCGGGACAGTTATTAGTTGGCAGCCCCAGCATTTT
TRBJ1-1 | once | 17 | - | TRBV30 | CAWSDPILGGMNTEAFF | TGTGCCTGGAGTGACCCCATCCTTGGGGGGATGAACACTGAAGCTTTCTTT
TRBJ2-7 | - | 16 | TRBD2 | TRBV5-6 | CASSLESVAGRYEQYF | TGTGCCAGCAGCTTGGAATCGGTAGCGGGGCGCTACGAGCAGTACTTC
TRBJ1-5 | - | 15 | TRBD1 | TRBV7-6 | CASSAGTGVGQPQHF | TGTGCCAGCAGTGCCGGGACAGGGGTTGGGCAGCCCCAGCATTTT
TRBJ1-5 | - | 16 | - | TRBV28 | CASSLTSGFGNQPQHF | TGTGCCAGCAGCCTCACGTCGGGGTTTGGCAATCAGCCCCAGCATTTT
TRBJ2-7 | - | 13 | - | TRBV27 | CASKRSEFYEQYF | TGTGCCAGCAAACGCTCCGAGTTCTACGAGCAGTACTTC
TRBJ2-1 | - | 16 | - | TRBV7-7 | CASSRDNSGFYNEQFF | TGTGCCAGCAGCCGCGACAATAGCGGATTCTACAATGAGCAGTTCTTC
TRBJ2-1 | - | 15 | TRBD2 | TRBV2 | CASSEGLAGDYEQFF | TGTGCCAGCAGTGAAGGTCTAGCGGGGGATTATGAGCAGTTCTTC
TRBJ1-2 | few | 16 | TRBD1 | TRBV4-2 | CASSQDRTGPPPGYTF | TGTGCCAGCAGCCAAGATCGGACAGGCCCCCCTCCTGGCTACACCTTC
TRBJ2-1 | - | 18 | TRBD2 | TRBV6-9 | CASSYNRTSGRAYNEQFF | TGTGCCAGCAGTTATAACCGGACTAGCGGGAGGGCCTACAATGAGCAGTTCTTC
TRBJ2-1 | - | 15 | TRBD2 | TRBV5-4 | CASSLTSGTYNEQFF | TGTGCCAGCAGCCTTACTAGCGGGACTTACAATGAGCAGTTCTTC
TRBJ2-1 | - | 14 | TRBD2 | TRBV2 | CAILAGGDYNEQFF | TGTGCCATACTAGCGGGGGGGGACTACAATGAGCAGTTCTTC
TRBJ1-4 | - | 13 | - | TRBV28 | CASSFPGGGRLFF | TGTGCCAGCAGTTTCCCGGGGGGAGGTCGACTGTTTTTT
TRBJ2-3 | - | 15 | - | TRBV7-9 | CASSPGTLSTDTQYF | TGTGCCAGCAGCCCCGGGACACTCAGCACAGATACGCAGTATTTT
TRBJ2-3 | once | 16 | TRBD2 | TRBV18 | CASSPPTSGFTDTQYF | TGTGCCAGCTCACCACCGACTAGCGGATTCACAGATACGCAGTATTTT
TRBJ2-1 | - | 17 | TRBD2 | TRBV5-1 | CASSLTLAGAFPGEQFF | TGCGCCAGCAGCCTCACGCTAGCGGGAGCTTTCCCGGGTGAGCAGTTCTTC
TRBJ2-2 | - | 21 | TRBD1 | TRBV18 | CASSSFPGQGSVQVGTGELFF | TGTGCCAGCTCATCATTCCCGGGACAGGGGAGTGTCCAAGTAGGCACCGGGGAGCTGTTTTTT